The 21 T cell receptor beta chains given below trace back to one sample, sequenced in a study of radiotherapy plus CTLA-4 blockade in lung cancer. Repertoires were generated with immunoSEQ multiplex PCR, while TCRdb's copy carries only in-frame clones and drops some. The sample records about 43,000 clones, over 60% being singletons. Material: peripheral blood, obtained from a patient treated with radiotherapy plus ipilimumab. The source of these receptors is a human donor with non-small cell lung cancer who had a partial response to radiotherapy plus ipilimumab.

The chain employs TRBV15 and TRBJ1-1, with D perhaps matching TRBD1 (5 bases). This CDR3 has 14 amino acids. Germline lookup yields CDR1 LNHNV and CDR2 YYDKDF (reference sequence). The V end lost 7 bases, the J end lost 3 bases, and 15 bases lay between the germline ends. Here the CDR3 DNA reads TGTGCCACCAAGTCAGGGATAGAGGACACTGAAGCTTTCTTT. As protein: CATKSGIEDTEAFF. The entire variable domain, with the rest obtained from reference TRBV15 and TRBJ1-1, is as follows: DAMVIQNPRYQVTQFGKPVTLSCSQTLNHNVMYWYQQKSSQAPKLLFHYYDKDFNNEADTPDNFQSRRPNTSFCFLDIRSPGLGDTAMYLCATKSGIEDTEAFFGQGTRLTVV.

The chain uses TRBV5-1 and TRBJ2-7; D is unclear. The length of the CDR3 is 14 residues. Germline lookup yields CDR1 SGHRS and CDR2 YFSETQ. Trimming pared 1 base from V and 0 bases from J, leaving 8 bases between. CDR3 nucleotide sequence: TGCGCCAGCAGCTTGATTCCCGGCTCCTACGAGCAGTACTTC. Translating it yields CASSLIPGSYEQYF.

This clone occurred once. CDR3 sequence: CASSLQGVDGYTF. The CDR3 DNA is TGCGCCAGCAGCTTACAGGGAGTGGATGGCTACACCTTC. The chain joins TRBV5-1 to TRBJ1-2, with D perhaps matching TRBD1 (6 bases). V was trimmed by 2 bases and J by 6 bases, leaving 11 bases between them. Germline V gene data show CDR1 as SGHRS and CDR2 as YFSETQ. This CDR3 is 13 amino acids long.

This clone was detected a few times. V is TRBV28 and J is TRBJ1-1; D not certain. V gave up 5 bases and J gave up 0 bases, with 7 bases separating them. CDR1 and CDR2 from the germline V gene are MDHEN and SYDVKM. This CDR3 region has 13 residues. CDR3 sequence (DNA): TGTGCCAGCAGTACAACGATGAACACTGAAGCTTTCTTT. It translates to CASSTTMNTEAFF.

In its sample, this clone was seen a few times. The rearrangement uses TRBV29-1 and TRBJ2-5; perhaps TRBD2 as D (6 bases). Germline V gene data show CDR1 as SQVTM and CDR2 as ANQGSEA. Trimming left V 2 bases short and J 4 bases short, with 11 bases between. This CDR3 has 13 residues. DNA for the CDR3: TGCAGCGTTGAAAGGGAGGCGGGAGAGACCCAGTACTTC. As protein: CSVEREAGETQYF. The variable domain in full, with the rest retrieved from reference TRBV29-1 and TRBJ2-5, is SAVISQKPSRDICQRGTSLTIQCQVDSQVTMMFWYRQQPGQSLTLIATANQGSEATYESGFVIDKFPISRPNLTFSTLTVSNMSPEDSSIYLCSVEREAGETQYFGPGTRLLVL.

This chain links TRBV29-1 with TRBJ1-2; D unclear. The CDR3 consists of 12 residues. V was cut by 1 base and J by 8 bases, with 11 bases left in between. Per germline, CDR1 SQVTM and CDR2 ANQGSEA. The CDR3 here is CSVEGRLGGYTF. CDR3 nucleotide sequence: TGCAGCGTTGAAGGTCGGCTAGGAGGCTACACCTTC.

V gene TRBV2 combines with J gene TRBJ1-1; no clear D gene. Trimming took 0 bases from V and 1 from J, leaving 6 bases between them. This CDR3 has 14 residues. CDR1 and CDR2 (germline): SNHLY, FYNNEI. The CDR3 DNA sequence: TGTGCCAGCAGTGAAGCGTTACAGAACACTGAAGCTTTCTTT. Translating it yields CASSEALQNTEAFF.

The rearrangement uses TRBV15 and TRBJ2-7; D might be TRBD2 (5 bases). The germline V and J ends were trimmed by 5 bases and 1 base, with 15 bases remaining between them. The CDR3 sequence is 15 residues long. Per the germline V gene, CDR1 is LNHNV and CDR2 is YYDKDF (reference sequence). CDR3 loop: CATSVEPAESYEQYF. CDR3 in DNA: TGTGCCACCAGCGTCGAACCAGCGGAATCCTACGAGCAGTACTTC.

V is TRBV25-1 and J is TRBJ2-7; 7 bases are a match to TRBD2. The CDR3 is 13 amino acids. Trimming cost V 7 bases and J 4 bases; bases outside gene matches: 7. CDR1 is MGHDK, CDR2 SYGVNS, per germline. The DNA of the CDR3 is TGTGCCAGCAAAGTCCGGGGAGGGTACGAGCAGTACTTC. It codes for CASKVRGGYEQYF.

The rearrangement links TRBV19 to TRBJ2-1; no clear D gene. The V and J ends lost 4 bases and 9 bases respectively, with 7 bases between them. The CDR3 covers 11 residues. Germline-derived CDR1 and CDR2 are LNHDA and SQIVND (reference sequence). CDR3 coding DNA: TGTGCCAGTAGTACTTCGGTTGAGCAGTTCTTC. Protein: CASSTSVEQFF. The whole variable domain, filled in from reference TRBV19 and TRBJ2-1, reads DGGITQSPKYLFRKEGQNVTLSCEQNLNHDAMYWYRQDPGQGLRLIYYSQIVNDFQKGDIAEGYSVSREKKESFPLTVTSAQKNPTAFYLCASSTSVEQFFGPGTRLTVL.

This clone was seen a handful of times. The V call is TRBV5-1, the J call TRBJ1-2; possibly TRBD1 for D (6 bases). V was trimmed by 5 bases and J by 7 bases, leaving 21 bases between them. CDR3 length: 15 amino acids. Per germline, CDR1 SGHRS and CDR2 YFSETQ. The CDR3 bases are TGCGCCAGCAGTACGAGACTACAGGGTGAGGCTGGCTACACCTTC. Amino acids: CASSTRLQGEAGYTF.

The rearrangement links TRBV5-1 to TRBJ2-3; 12 bases align to TRBD2. The CDR3 sequence is 16 residues long. V dropped 2 bases and J dropped 2; count of bases not matched to a gene: 3. Germline CDR1 reads SGHRS; CDR2 reads YFSETQ. CDR3 bases: TGCGCCAGCAGCTTAAGGACTAGCGGGAACACAGATACGCAGTATTTT. It is translated as CASSLRTSGNTDTQYF.

The J gene is TRBJ2-5, the V gene TRBV5-6, with D possibly matching TRBD2 (7 bases). Trimming took 2 bases from V and 6 from J, leaving 17 bases between them. CDR1 and CDR2 (germline): SGHDT, YYEEEE. CDR3 length: 15 residues. CDR3 sequence (DNA): TGTGCCAGCAGCTTCCCGGGGGGCCCGACGAAGACCCAGTACTTC. Amino acids: CASSFPGGPTKTQYF.

V gene TRBV5-4 combines with J gene TRBJ2-5; TRBD1 matches 7 bases. The V and J ends lost 0 bases and 6 bases, in that order; junction bases with no gene match: 2. The CDR3 is 13 amino acids. Germline-derived CDR1 and CDR2 are SGHNT and YYREEE (reference sequence). The CDR3 DNA sequence: TGTGCCAGCAGCTTGGGACAGGGTAAGACCCAGTACTTC. This codes for CASSLGQGKTQYF. Drawing the rest from reference TRBV5-4 and TRBJ2-5, the complete variable domain is ETGVTQSPTHLIKTRGQQVTLRCSSQSGHNTVSWYQQALGQGPQFIFQYYREEENGRGNFPPRFSGLQFPNYSSELNVNALELDDSALYLCASSLGQGKTQYFGPGTRLLVL.

This clone is a singleton in its sample. The V call is TRBV4-2, the J call TRBJ2-7; 7 nucleotides agree with TRBD1. Unmatched junction bases numbered 11, after V lost 0 bases and J lost 3 bases. CDR3 size: 17 residues. CDR1 and CDR2 (germline): LGHNA, YNFKEQ. The CDR3 spells CASSQDFLRTGIYEQYF. CDR3 nucleotide sequence: TGTGCCAGCAGCCAAGATTTCCTCAGGACAGGAATCTACGAGCAGTACTTC.

The chain combines TRBV5-6 with TRBJ2-1; D gene uncertain. The CDR3 covers 12 residues. V was pared by 0 bases and J by 9 bases, with 7 bases between. Germline loops: CDR1 SGHDT, CDR2 YYEEEE. CDR3 protein: CASSLVWAEQFF. The DNA of the CDR3 is TGTGCCAGCAGCTTGGTTTGGGCTGAGCAGTTCTTC.

The CDR3: CAWSVSYEQYF. In DNA form, the CDR3 reads TGTGCCTGGAGTGTATCGTACGAGCAGTACTTC. The chain is built from TRBV30 and TRBJ2-7, with no clear D. Germline CDR1 GTSNPN, CDR2 SVGIG (reference sequence). Between the trimmed V and J ends, which lost 0 bases and 4 bases, there was a span of 4 bases. This CDR3 has 11 residues. Full variable domain (remainder filled in from reference TRBV30 and TRBJ2-7): SQTIHQWPATLVQPVGSPLSLECTVEGTSNPNLYWYRQAAGRGLQLLFYSVGIGQISSEVPQNLSASRPQDRQFILSSKKLLLSDSGFYLCAWSVSYEQYFGPGTRLTVT.

This clone turned up a few times. The chain employs TRBV27 and TRBJ1-2, with D possibly matching TRBD1 (5 bases). Germline CDR1 is MNHEY and CDR2 is SMNVEV (reference sequence). Trimming pared 3 bases from V and 4 bases from J, leaving 15 bases between. The length of the CDR3 is 15 residues. The chain's CDR3 is CASSFQGSSGYGYTF. CDR3 bases: TGTGCCAGCAGTTTTCAGGGAAGTTCGGGCTATGGCTACACCTTC.

The chain couples TRBV5-8 to TRBJ2-7, with 7 bases that match TRBD2. V lost 1 base and J lost 1; bases outside the gene matches: 8. Germline V lookup: CDR1 SGHTS, CDR2 YDEGEE. The CDR3 totals 16 residues. In DNA form, the CDR3 reads TGTGCCAGCAGCTTGTTAGTCGGGAGGCGATCCTACGAGCAGTACTTC. It codes for CASSLLVGRRSYEQYF.

There are many counts of this clone. Written as DNA, the CDR3 is TGCAGCGTGGGCAGGGGCCGCGCCAATGAAGCTTTCTTT. Translated: CSVGRGRANEAFF. V and J are TRBV29-1 and TRBJ1-1; maybe TRBD1 (6 bases). This CDR3 has 13 amino acids. The germline V gene encodes CDR1 SQVTM and CDR2 ANQGSEA. Trimming shortened V by 6 bases and J by 7 bases, and 18 bases separated the two germline ends.

The chain couples TRBV7-2 to TRBJ1-1; D might be TRBD1 (5 bases). CDR1 is SGHTA and CDR2 is FQGNSA in the germline V gene. Trimming shortened V by 3 bases and J by 2 bases, and 16 bases separated the two germline ends. The CDR3 loop spans 16 amino acids. Written as DNA, the CDR3 is TGTGCCAGCAGCTTTTCTGTGGGGCGCCACAACACTGAAGCTTTCTTT. It encodes CASSFSVGRHNTEAFF.